The source of this T cell receptor beta chain is a study of post-analysis software for immune sequencing data. General study findings and limits: With TRBV5-6, TRBV5-1 and TRBV20-1 included, about five TRBV segments were more frequent in patients than in controls.

The V gene's germline CDR1 is SGHRS and CDR2 YFSETQ. Trimming stripped 0 bases from V and 1 base from J, with 11 bases between. The CDR3 spans 15 residues. Included in the TCR beta cDNA libraries were unique molecular identifiers. MiXCR, applied by TCRdb to the PCR reads, yields one record per CDR3 protein. The sample includes about 770,000 distinct CDR3 sequences, just over 45% of them seen just once. Note on this clonotype: The antigen remains unidentified.

This TCR was sampled from a girl between 5 and 17 years old with multiple sclerosis. The chain joins TRBV5-1 to TRBJ2-7, with D unclear. The sequenced material came from blood. The CDR3 here is CASSLEVSFSYEQYF. The DNA for the CDR3 is TGCGCCAGCAGCTTGGAAGTCTCTTTTTCCTACGAGCAGTACTTC. Drawing the rest from reference TRBV5-1 and TRBJ2-7, the complete variable domain is KAGVTQTPRYLIKTRGQQVTLSCSPISGHRSVSWYQQTPGQGLQFLFEYFSETQRNKGNFPGRFSGRQFSNSRSEMNVSTLELGDSALYLCASSLEVSFSYEQYFGPGTRLTVT.